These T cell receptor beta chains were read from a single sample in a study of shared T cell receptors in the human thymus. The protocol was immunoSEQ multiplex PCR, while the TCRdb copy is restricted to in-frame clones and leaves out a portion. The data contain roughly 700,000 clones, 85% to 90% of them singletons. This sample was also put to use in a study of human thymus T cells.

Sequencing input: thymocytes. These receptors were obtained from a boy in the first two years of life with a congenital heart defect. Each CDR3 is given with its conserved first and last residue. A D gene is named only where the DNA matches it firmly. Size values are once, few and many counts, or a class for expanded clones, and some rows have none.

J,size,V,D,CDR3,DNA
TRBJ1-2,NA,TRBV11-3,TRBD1,CASSTRQGSIPYGYTF,TGTGCCAGCAGCACCCGACAGGGGTCTATCCCCTATGGCTACACCTTC
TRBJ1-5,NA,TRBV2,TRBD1,CASRDRGAGNQPQHF,TGTGCCAGCAGGGACAGGGGAGCGGGGAATCAGCCCCAGCATTTT
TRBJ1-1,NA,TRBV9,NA,CASSAQVVMGGSEAFF,TGTGCCAGCAGCGCCCAGGTCGTAATGGGGGGGAGTGAGGCTTTCTTT
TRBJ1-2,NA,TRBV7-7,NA,CASSPRGNGGYTF,TGTGCCAGCAGCCCAAGGGGGAACGGTGGCTACACCTTC
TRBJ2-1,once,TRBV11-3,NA,CASSLGLRSPGEGRGNEQFF,TGTGCCAGCAGCTTAGGCTTGCGTTCCCCGGGGGAGGGGAGGGGGAATGAGCAGTTCTTC
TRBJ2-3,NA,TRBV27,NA,CASSVGGNTQYF,TGTGCCAGCAGTGTTGGGGGGAATACGCAGTATTTT
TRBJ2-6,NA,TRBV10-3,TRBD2,CAVGSYGTSGPGANVLTF,TGTGCCGTAGGCTCATACGGGACTAGCGGACCTGGGGCCAACGTCCTGACTTTC
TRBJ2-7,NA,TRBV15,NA,CATSRSPTGGSYEQYF,TGTGCCACCAGCAGATCCCCCACAGGCGGCTCCTACGAGCAGTACTTC
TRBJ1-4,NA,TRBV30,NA,CAWSVGPRNEKLFF,TGTGCCTGGAGTGTTGGCCCTAGGAATGAAAAACTGTTTTTT
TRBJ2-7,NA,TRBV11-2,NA,CASSLAKRNPYEQYF,TGTGCCAGCAGCTTAGCTAAACGAAACCCCTACGAGCAGTACTTC
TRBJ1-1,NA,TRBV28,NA,CASSRRGAEAFF,TGTGCCAGCAGTCGTCGGGGGGCGGAAGCTTTCTTT
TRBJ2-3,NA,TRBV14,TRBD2,CASRSGRSPTDTQYF,TGTGCCAGCAGGAGCGGGAGGTCACCCACAGATACGCAGTATTTT
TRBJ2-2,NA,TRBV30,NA,CAWGRGDTGELFF,TGTGCCTGGGGCAGGGGGGACACCGGGGAGCTGTTTTTT
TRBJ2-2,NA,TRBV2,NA,CASSERRKAYTGELFF,TGTGCCAGCAGTGAGAGGAGGAAGGCCTACACCGGGGAGCTGTTTTTT
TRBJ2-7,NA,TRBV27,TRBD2,CASSLRQGLSYEQYF,TGTGCCAGCAGTTTAAGGCAGGGACTATCCTACGAGCAGTACTTC
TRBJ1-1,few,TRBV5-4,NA,CASSLAGRGGLNTEAFF,TGTGCCAGCAGCTTGGCCGGCAGGGGCGGATTAAACACTGAAGCTTTCTTT
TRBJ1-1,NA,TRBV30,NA,CAWSVLKGGGLGLNTEAFF,TGTGCCTGGAGTGTACTAAAGGGAGGAGGGTTGGGGCTGAACACTGAAGCTTTCTTT
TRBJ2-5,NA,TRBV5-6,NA,CASSGSGWGKETQYF,TGTGCCAGCAGCGGTTCGGGTTGGGGCAAAGAGACCCAGTACTTC
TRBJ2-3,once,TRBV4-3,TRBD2,CASSQDRIAGGPSTDTQYF,TGCGCCAGCAGCCAAGATCGTATTGCGGGAGGCCCTAGCACAGATACGCAGTATTTT
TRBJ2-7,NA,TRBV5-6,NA,CASSLSTLDSRSSYEQYF,TGTGCCAGCAGCTTGTCTACTCTGGACTCAAGGAGCTCCTACGAGCAGTACTTC
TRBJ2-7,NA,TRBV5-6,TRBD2,CASSLGAGGPHEQYF,TGTGCCAGCAGCTTGGGTGCGGGAGGGCCCCACGAGCAGTACTTC
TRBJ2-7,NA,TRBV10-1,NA,CASSESRAPYYEQYF,TGCGCCAGCAGTGAGTCCAGGGCGCCCTACTACGAGCAGTACTTC
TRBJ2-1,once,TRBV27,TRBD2,CASRPPLAGGPNEQFF,TGTGCCAGCAGACCTCCCCTAGCGGGAGGGCCCAATGAGCAGTTCTTC
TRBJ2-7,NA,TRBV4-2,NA,CASSPGVVYSYEQYF,TGTGCCAGCAGCCCGGGAGTGGTATACTCCTACGAGCAGTACTTC
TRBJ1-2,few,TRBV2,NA,CASRGPGPHGYTF,TGTGCCAGCAGGGGGCCAGGCCCTCATGGCTACACCTTC
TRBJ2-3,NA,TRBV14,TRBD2,CASSQGEPSGSDTQYF,TGTGCCAGCAGCCAAGGGGAACCTAGCGGGAGTGATACGCAGTATTTT
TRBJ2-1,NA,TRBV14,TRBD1,CASSQMGMGQHNNEQFF,TGTGCCAGCAGCCAAATGGGTATGGGACAGCACAACAATGAGCAGTTCTTC
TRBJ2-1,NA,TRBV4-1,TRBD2,CASSHQGLAGSGDEQFF,TGCGCCAGCAGCCACCAGGGACTAGCGGGATCGGGAGATGAGCAGTTCTTC
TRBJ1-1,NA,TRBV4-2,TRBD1,CASSQAPTGGVGTEAFF,TGTGCCAGCAGCCAAGCCCCAACAGGGGGCGTTGGCACTGAAGCTTTCTTT
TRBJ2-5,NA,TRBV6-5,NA,CASSPCRGQETQYF,TGTGCCAGCAGTCCCTGCCGGGGCCAAGAGACCCAGTACTTC
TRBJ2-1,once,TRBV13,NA,CASSRRVTGVYNEQFF,TGTGCCAGCAGCCGAAGGGTGACAGGAGTATACAATGAGCAGTTCTTC
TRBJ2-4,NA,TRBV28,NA,CASSLSEVLAKNIQYF,TGTGCCAGCAGTTTATCAGAGGTCCTAGCCAAAAACATTCAGTACTTC
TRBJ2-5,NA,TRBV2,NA,CASKIQQVPQETQYF,TGTGCCAGCAAAATACAACAGGTACCGCAAGAGACCCAGTACTTC
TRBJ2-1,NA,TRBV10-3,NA,CATHGRGPYNEQFF,TGTGCCACCCACGGGAGGGGGCCCTACAATGAGCAGTTCTTC
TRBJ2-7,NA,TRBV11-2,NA,CASSPPQDGRLEDYEQYF,TGTGCCAGCAGCCCCCCCCAAGACGGGCGACTAGAAGACTACGAGCAGTACTTC
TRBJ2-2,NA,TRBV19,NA,CASSPPLPGTPSPGELFF,TGTGCCAGTAGTCCTCCATTGCCCGGGACTCCATCCCCCGGGGAGCTGTTTTTT
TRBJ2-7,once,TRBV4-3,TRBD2,CASSRTTGTSDYEQYF,TGCGCCAGCAGCCGAACCACCGGGACTAGCGACTACGAGCAGTACTTC
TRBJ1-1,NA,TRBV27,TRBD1,CASSARGREAFF,TGTGCCAGCAGTGCCAGGGGGCGGGAAGCTTTCTTT
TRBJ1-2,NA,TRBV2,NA,CASTAGGANNYGYTF,TGTGCCAGCACCGCAGGAGGGGCCAATAACTATGGCTACACCTTC
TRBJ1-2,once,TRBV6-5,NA,CASSLGHDLNYGYTF,TGTGCCAGCAGTCTTGGACACGATCTTAACTATGGCTACACCTTC
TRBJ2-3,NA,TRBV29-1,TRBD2,CSVFSGGQQTFYTQYF,TGCAGCGTTTTTAGCGGGGGACAGCAGACTTTCTATACGCAGTATTTT
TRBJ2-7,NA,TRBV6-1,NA,CASSMGGGRADEQYF,TGTGCCAGCAGCATGGGGGGGGGCAGGGCCGACGAGCAGTACTTC
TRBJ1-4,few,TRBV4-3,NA,CASSQEKVEAEKLFF,TGCGCCAGCAGCCAAGAAAAGGTTGAGGCAGAAAAACTGTTTTTT
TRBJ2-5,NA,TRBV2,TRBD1,CASSDMGQGETQYF,TGTGCCAGCAGTGATATGGGACAGGGAGAGACCCAGTACTTC
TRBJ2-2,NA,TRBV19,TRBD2,CASSTGGSGRELFF,TGTGCCAGTAGCACCGGGGGGAGCGGACGGGAGCTGTTTTTT
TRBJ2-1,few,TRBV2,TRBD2,CASRTSGHGSYNEQFF,TGTGCCAGCAGGACTAGCGGGCACGGCTCCTACAATGAGCAGTTCTTC
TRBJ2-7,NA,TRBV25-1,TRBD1,CASRGGQGTYEQYF,TGTGCCAGCAGAGGAGGACAGGGGACCTACGAGCAGTACTTC
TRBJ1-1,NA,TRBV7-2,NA,CASSLRGWVNTEAFF,TGTGCCAGCAGCTTACGGGGGTGGGTGAACACTGAAGCTTTCTTT
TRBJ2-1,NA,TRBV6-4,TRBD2,CASSKGTSGSNEQFF,TGTGCCAGCAGCAAGGGGACTAGCGGGAGTAATGAGCAGTTCTTC
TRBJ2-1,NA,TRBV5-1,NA,CASSFKGLRDRYNEQFF,TGCGCCAGCAGCTTTAAGGGGTTGCGGGACCGTTACAATGAGCAGTTCTTC
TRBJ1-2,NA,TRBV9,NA,CASSEGQGHPSNYGYTF,TGTGCCAGCAGCGAGGGCCAGGGGCATCCTTCTAACTATGGCTACACCTTC
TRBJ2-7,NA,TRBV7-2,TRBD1,CASSTGQGYEQYF,TGTGCCAGCAGCACGGGACAGGGGTACGAGCAGTACTTC
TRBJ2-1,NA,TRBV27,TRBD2,CASSFAPRTSPYNEQFF,TGTGCCAGCAGTTTTGCCCCCCGGACTAGTCCTTACAATGAGCAGTTCTTC
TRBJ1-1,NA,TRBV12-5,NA,CASGLVRGMKEKAFF,TGTGCTAGTGGTTTGGTAAGGGGGATGAAGGAAAAAGCTTTCTTT
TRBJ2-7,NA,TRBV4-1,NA,CASSQELGLSYEQYF,TGCGCCAGCAGCCAAGAACTAGGACTCTCCTACGAGCAGTACTTC